This TCR beta chain stems from a study of CD8 T cells in ankylosing spondylitis. TCRdb independently ran MiXCR on the 5' RACE reads; one entry per CDR3 protein. The data hold 200,000 to 250,000 distinct CDR3 sequences, with over 9.5% observed a single time. Germline V lookup: CDR1 MNHNS, CDR2 SASEGT. The CDR3 loop spans 15 amino acids. V gave up 6 bases and J gave up 4 bases; unmatched junction bases: 9. This clonotype was seen many times. Material: blood, either unsorted or a sorted T cell fraction (not recorded which). The origin of this receptor is a male donor with ankylosing spondylitis or in good health (not recorded which). The rearrangement links TRBV6-1 to TRBJ2-7, with TRBD1 matching over 10 bases. DNA of the CDR3: TGTGCCAGCAGCTCCCTCGGGACAGGGGAGTACGAGCAGTACTTC. As protein: CASSSLGTGEYEQYF.